The clone carrying this T cell receptor beta chain was observed a handful of times. The data stem from a study of T-cell reconstitution after alpha-beta-depleted transplantation in children. Preparation of the TCRbeta library used unique molecular identifiers. TCRdb fed the PCR reads into MiXCR, producing one record per CDR3 protein. In the table there are under 350,000 distinct CDR3 sequences, more than 9% of which are singletons. The CDR3 extends over 16 amino acids. With 2 bases clipped from V and 6 bases from J, the junction kept 8 bases outside the gene matches. Germline V gene data show CDR1 as SGHRS and CDR2 as YFSETQ.

The source of this sequence is a human donor who donated a stem cell graft to a child with SCID. The sample in question was PBMCs from the stem cell graft donor, obtained from the stem cell graft. The chain is built from TRBV5-1 and TRBJ2-1, with 10 bases aligning to TRBD1. CDR3 amino acids: CASSFSGTGVLNEQFF. CDR3 sequence (DNA): TGCGCCAGCAGCTTCTCCGGGACAGGGGTTCTCAATGAGCAGTTCTTC.